The clone carrying this T cell receptor beta chain occurred once. The antigen is undetermined. The V gene lost 0 bases and the J gene lost 7 bases, with 4 bases spanning the gap. Germline CDR1 PRHDT, CDR2 FYEKMQ (reference sequence). This CDR3 contains 12 residues. Autoimmunity was present in every CD3G-deficient patient, worse in two. Patients aged 2 to 39 years had fewer naive and more memory CD4+ and CD8+ T cells. This specimen comes from a study of regulatory T cells. The study's findings and limits: Patient repertoires had restricted TRB V-J pairs and skewed V and J usage, most in Tregs.

The PCR used 52 TRBV and 13 TRBJ primers. Assay used: immunoSEQ multiplex PCR; TCRdb lists only in-frame clones, some missing. The sample contains 21,000 or so clones, roughly 93% of which appear only once. This TCR was recovered from a child aged 2-15 years with CD3G deficiency. The chain uses TRBV13 and TRBJ2-1; D is undetermined. Sequenced: CD8+ T cells sorted from blood. CDR3: CASSLGPNEQFF. The CDR3 bases are TGTGCCAGCAGCTTAGGTCCGAATGAGCAGTTCTTC.